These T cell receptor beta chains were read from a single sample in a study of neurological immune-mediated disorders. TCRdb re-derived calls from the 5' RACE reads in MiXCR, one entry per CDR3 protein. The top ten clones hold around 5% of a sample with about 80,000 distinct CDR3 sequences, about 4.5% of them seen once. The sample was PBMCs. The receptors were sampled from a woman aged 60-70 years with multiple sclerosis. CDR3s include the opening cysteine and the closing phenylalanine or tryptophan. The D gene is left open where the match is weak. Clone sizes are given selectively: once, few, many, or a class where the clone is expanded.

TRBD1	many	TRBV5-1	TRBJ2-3	CASSLVVGQDTDTQYF	TGCGCCAGCAGCTTGGTAGTGGGACAGGACACAGATACGCAGTATTTT
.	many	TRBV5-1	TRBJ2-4	CASSDWDPAKNIQYF	TGCGCCAGCAGCGACTGGGACCCAGCCAAAAACATTCAGTACTTC
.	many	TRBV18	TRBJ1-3	CASSPSEGNTIYF	TGTGCCAGCTCCCCGAGTGAAGGAAACACCATATATTTT
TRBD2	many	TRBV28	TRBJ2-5	CASTSPSGGPGTQYF	TGTGCCAGCACCAGCCCTAGCGGGGGGCCGGGGACCCAGTACTTC
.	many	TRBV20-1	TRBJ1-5	CSAETGRDQPQHF	TGCAGTGCTGAAACAGGGCGCGATCAGCCCCAGCATTTT
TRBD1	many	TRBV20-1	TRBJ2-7	CSATGQGGYEQYF	TGCAGTGCAACGGGACAGGGAGGCTACGAGCAGTACTTC
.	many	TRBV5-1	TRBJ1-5	CASSLEGHNSQPQHF	TGCGCCAGCAGCTTGGAGGGACACAATTCCCAGCCCCAGCATTTT
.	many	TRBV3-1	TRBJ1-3	CASSQGVYSGNTIYF	TGTGCCAGCAGCCAAGGGGTCTACTCTGGAAACACCATATATTTT
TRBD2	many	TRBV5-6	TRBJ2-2	CASRNAGGHTGELFF	TGTGCCAGCAGAAACGCGGGGGGGCACACCGGGGAGCTGTTTTTT
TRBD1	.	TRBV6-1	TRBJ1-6	CASSERTGHNSPLHF	TGTGCCAGCAGTGAACGGACAGGGCATAATTCACCCCTCCACTTT
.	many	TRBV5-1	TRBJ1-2	CASSFTGLGNYGYTF	TGCGCCAGCAGCTTTACAGGGTTGGGCAACTATGGCTACACCTTC
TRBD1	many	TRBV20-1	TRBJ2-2	CSARPQNGQGFTGELFF	TGCAGTGCAAGACCCCAAAATGGACAGGGATTCACCGGGGAGCTGTTTTTT